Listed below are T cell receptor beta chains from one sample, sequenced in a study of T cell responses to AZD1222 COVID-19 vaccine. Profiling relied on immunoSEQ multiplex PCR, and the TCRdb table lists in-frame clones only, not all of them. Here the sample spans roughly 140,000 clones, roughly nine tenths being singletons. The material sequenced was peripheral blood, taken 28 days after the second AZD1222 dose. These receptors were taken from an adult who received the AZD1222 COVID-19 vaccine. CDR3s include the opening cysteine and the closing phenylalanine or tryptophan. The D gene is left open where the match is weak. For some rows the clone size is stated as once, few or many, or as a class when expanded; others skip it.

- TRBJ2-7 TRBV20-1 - TGCAGTGCTAGTCCGGGGGCCTACGAGCAGTACTTC CSASPGAYEQYF
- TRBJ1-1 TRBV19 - TGTGCCAGTACAGGGTACACTGAAGCTTTCTTT CASTGYTEAFF
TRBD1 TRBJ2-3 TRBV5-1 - TGCGCCAGCGGGGGACAGGGGGCGGATACGCAGTATTTT CASGGQGADTQYF
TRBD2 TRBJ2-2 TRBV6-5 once TGTGCCAGCAGCCCCTCGGGGGGGACCGGGGAGCTGTTTTTT CASSPSGGTGELFF
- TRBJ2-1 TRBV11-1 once TGTGCCAGCAGGGGGGGACAGTTAGATGAGCAGTTCTTC CASRGGQLDEQFF
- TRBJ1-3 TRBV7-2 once TGTGCCAGCAGGAAGCATACCGTGGGGGGGCCCAGAAACACCATATATTTT CASRKHTVGGPRNTIYF
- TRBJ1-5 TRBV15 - TGTGCCACCAGCAATGGGGGGAGCAATCAGCCCCAGCATTTT CATSNGGSNQPQHF
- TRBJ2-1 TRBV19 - TGTGCCAGTACCCGGGAAGCGTACAATGAGCAGTTCTTC CASTREAYNEQFF
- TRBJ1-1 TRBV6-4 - TGTGCCAGCAGTGAGCAGGGAGGCACTGAAGCTTTCTTT CASSEQGGTEAFF
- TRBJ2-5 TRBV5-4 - TGTGCCAGCAGCTCCCTAGTCGCCCTACAAGAGACCCAGTACTTC CASSSLVALQETQYF
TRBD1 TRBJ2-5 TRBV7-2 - TGTGCCAGCAGCTCCTTTGGACAGGGGATACAAGAGACCCAGTACTTC CASSSFGQGIQETQYF
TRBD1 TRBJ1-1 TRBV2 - TGTGCCAGCAGTGACCGACAGGGGAGATTAAACACTGAAGCTTTCTTT CASSDRQGRLNTEAFF
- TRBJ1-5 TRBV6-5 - TGTGCCAGCGGGGGGACCATACAGCCCCAGCATTTT CASGGTIQPQHF
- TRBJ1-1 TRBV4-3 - TGCGCCAGCAGCCAAGAGGTGGACCTCCTCATGAACACTGAAGCTTTCTTT CASSQEVDLLMNTEAFF
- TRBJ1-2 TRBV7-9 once TGTGCCAGCAGCTCAAAATCCGGGACGGAGACCTCAAACTATGGCTACACCTTC CASSSKSGTETSNYGYTF
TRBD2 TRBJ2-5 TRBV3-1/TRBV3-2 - TGTGCCAGCAGCCAATTCTCCGGGACTAGCGGGAGGTCAGAGACCCAGTACTTC CASSQFSGTSGRSETQYF